These 21 T cell receptor beta chains share one sample of origin, sequenced in a study of T cell responses to AZD1222 COVID-19 vaccine. Repertoires were generated with immunoSEQ multiplex PCR, while TCRdb's copy carries only in-frame clones and drops some. The sample has about 97,000 clones, roughly 90% seen once; the top ten hold 2.5% to 3%. The sequences come from peripheral blood, collected on day 0 of AZD1222 vaccination. These receptor sequences come from an adult in good health.

The chain has TRBV7-2 and TRBJ2-7; unclear D gene. Per the germline V gene, CDR1 is SGHTA and CDR2 is FQGNSA. This CDR3 contains 13 residues. V lost 1 base to trimming and J lost 4 bases, with 8 bases between them. CDR3 region: CASSLVRAYEQYF. DNA for the CDR3: TGTGCCAGCAGCTTAGTAAGGGCATACGAGCAGTACTTC.

V gene TRBV5-5 combines with J gene TRBJ1-2; possible D gene TRBD1, 6 bases. CDR3 length equals 14 residues. Trimming left V 3 bases short and J 8 bases short, with 17 bases between. Germline V gene data show CDR1 as SGHKS and CDR2 as YYEKEE (reference sequence). The CDR3 reads CASSSWAAGEGYTF. In nucleotides, the CDR3 is TGTGCCAGCAGCTCTTGGGCCGCAGGGGAGGGCTACACCTTC. The full variable domain, rest sourced from reference TRBV5-5 and TRBJ1-2, is DAGVTQSPTHLIKTRGQQVTLRCSPISGHKSVSWYQQVLGQGPQFIFQYYEKEERGRGNFPDRFSARQFPNYSSELNVNALLLGDSALYLCASSSWAAGEGYTFGSGTRLTVV.

CDR3: CASSQDYPRATGETQYF. The CDR3 DNA reads as TGTGCCAGCAGCCAAGATTATCCCAGGGCCACTGGGGAGACCCAGTACTTC. The V and J genes are TRBV3-1 (or the pseudogene TRBV3-2) and TRBJ2-5, with D maybe TRBD1 (5 bases). Germline V gene lookup returns CDR1 LGHDT and CDR2 YNNKEL (reference sequence). V was trimmed by 0 bases and J by 5 bases, leaving 19 bases between them. This CDR3 is 17 amino acids long.

The chain has TRBV13 and TRBJ1-1, with 7 positions matching TRBD1. V shed 4 bases, J shed 1 base, and the junction held 6 bases outside the gene matches. There are 15 residues in the CDR3. The germline V gene has CDR1 PRHDT and CDR2 FYEKMQ (reference sequence). CDR3 DNA: TGTGCCAGCAGCTCCTATTGGACAGGGAACACTGAAGCTTTCTTT. Its translation: CASSSYWTGNTEAFF.

This clone appeared once. J is TRBJ1-1 and V is TRBV4-2; D remains ambiguous. The germline V and J ends were trimmed by 1 base and 1 base, with 7 bases remaining between them. The V gene's germline CDR1 is LGHNA and CDR2 YNFKEQ. This CDR3 contains 14 residues. DNA of the CDR3: TGTGCCAGCAGCCAAGCCCTCCGGAACACTGAAGCTTTCTTT. As protein: CASSQALRNTEAFF.

V is TRBV13 and J is TRBJ1-5; 7 nucleotides agree with TRBD1. CDR3 size: 15 residues. CDR1 and CDR2 (germline): PRHDT, FYEKMQ (reference sequence). Germline trimming cut 5 bases from V and 7 bases from J; bases unmatched to any gene: 11. The CDR3 sequence: CASSRGRDRGQPQHF. In DNA form, the CDR3 reads TGTGCCAGCAGCCGCGGGAGGGACAGAGGCCAGCCCCAGCATTTT.

The chain joins TRBV7-6 to TRBJ1-2; 7 nucleotides agree with TRBD1. The germline V gene encodes CDR1 SGHVS and CDR2 FNYEAQ. CDR3 length equals 13 residues. The junction had 6 bases not matched to a gene; V was cut back by 5 bases and J by 6 bases. CDR3 DNA: TGTGCCAGCAGCCCCGGACAGGCCCATGGCTACACCTTC. Translating gives CASSPGQAHGYTF.

This rearrangement joins TRBV5-1 to TRBJ2-5, with 10 bases aligning to TRBD2. The CDR3 extends over 14 amino acids. Germline V gene data show CDR1 as SGHRS and CDR2 as YFSETQ. V lost 4 bases, J lost 5 bases, and 5 bases stayed unmatched. The chain's CDR3 is CASSPGTSVETQYF. The CDR3 DNA follows: TGCGCCAGCAGCCCAGGGACTAGCGTGGAGACCCAGTACTTC.

The gene calls are TRBV3-1 (or the pseudogene TRBV3-2) and TRBJ1-2, with 12 bases aligning to TRBD1. Germline assignment: CDR1 LGHDT and CDR2 YNNKEL (reference sequence). CDR3 size: 16 residues. J gave up 8 bases and V 3 bases, and 10 bases lay outside the gene matches. CDR3 DNA: TGTGCCAGCAGCCAGGCCGGGACAGGGGGCCTAAAGGGCTACACCTTC. It specifies CASSQAGTGGLKGYTF.

This chain joins TRBV5-5 and TRBJ1-1, with D hard to call. The germline V and J ends were trimmed by 5 bases and 7 bases, with 6 bases remaining between them. The CDR3 is 10 residues long. CDR1 is SGHKS and CDR2 is YYEKEE in the germline V gene (reference sequence). CDR3 protein: CASSRGEAFF. Here the CDR3 DNA reads TGTGCCAGCAGTCGGGGTGAAGCTTTCTTT.

V usage is TRBV7-9 and J usage is TRBJ2-2, with TRBD2 matching 13 bases. Germline V CDR1 and CDR2: SEHNR, FQNEAQ (reference sequence). Trimming took 5 bases from V and 0 from J; bases not matched to a gene: 3. This CDR3 is 17 amino acids long. Here the CDR3 reads CASSATSGGPNTGELFF. CDR3 sequence (DNA): TGTGCCAGCAGCGCGACTAGCGGGGGGCCGAACACCGGGGAGCTGTTTTTT.

This chain uses TRBV6-5 with TRBJ1-1; tentatively, D is TRBD1 (5 bases). This CDR3 is 14 amino acids long. Germline CDR1 is MNHEY and CDR2 is SVGAGI. Trimming removed 8 bases from V and 1 base from J, with 14 bases in between. CDR3 nucleotide sequence: TGTGCCAGCTCAGAGGGGCTAGGGAACACTGAAGCTTTCTTT. Its protein product is CASSEGLGNTEAFF.

DNA for the CDR3: TGTGCCAGCAGCTTAGGGCAGAACAAGGAGGGCTACACCTTC. Amino acid sequence: CASSLGQNKEGYTF. The rearrangement uses TRBV7-3 and TRBJ1-2; no reliable D call. The CDR3 length is 14 residues. The germline CDR1 and CDR2 sequences are SGHTA and FQGTGA. Trimming shortened V by 2 bases and J by 8 bases, and 15 bases separated the two germline ends.

CDR3 protein: CASSPPLVGLGYTF. In nucleotides, the CDR3 is TGTGCCAGCTCACCTCCGCTCGTGGGGCTCGGCTACACCTTC. The rearrangement joins TRBV18 to TRBJ1-2; D may be TRBD1 (5 bases). The V and J ends lost 3 bases and 8 bases respectively, with 16 bases between them. The CDR3 extends over 14 amino acids. The germline gives CDR1 KGHSH, CDR2 LQKENI.

The chain combines TRBV11-2 with TRBJ1-1; D remains unclear. The germline gives CDR1 SGHAT, CDR2 FQNNGV. The CDR3 contains 14 residues. The V gene lost 2 bases and the J gene lost 1 base, with 8 bases spanning the gap. CDR3: CASSLSQANTEAFF. CDR3 DNA sequence: TGTGCCAGCAGCTTATCCCAGGCGAACACTGAAGCTTTCTTT.

The chain couples TRBV5-1 to TRBJ2-4; 7 bases are shared with TRBD1. The V gene end was trimmed by 4 bases and the J gene end by 0 bases; junction bases not matched to a gene: 7. This CDR3 is 16 amino acids long. Germline CDR1 and CDR2: SGHRS and YFSETQ. CDR3 DNA sequence: TGCGCCAGCAGCCGAGGACAGGCTCTAGCCAAAAACATTCAGTACTTC. The encoded protein is CASSRGQALAKNIQYF.

The V and J genes are TRBV5-1 and TRBJ1-1; weak D call: TRBD1 (6 bases). V was pared by 0 bases and J by 3 bases, with 9 bases between. Germline assignment: CDR1 SGHRS and CDR2 YFSETQ. CDR3 length: 14 residues. For the CDR3, the DNA is TGCGCCAGCAGCTTGGCAGCAGGGGACACTGAAGCTTTCTTT. This codes for CASSLAAGDTEAFF. Full variable domain (remainder filled in from reference TRBV5-1 and TRBJ1-1): KAGVTQTPRYLIKTRGQQVTLSCSPISGHRSVSWYQQTPGQGLQFLFEYFSETQRNKGNFPGRFSGRQFSNSRSEMNVSTLELGDSALYLCASSLAAGDTEAFFGQGTRLTVV.

The chain links TRBV6-1 to TRBJ1-6, with unresolved D. Trimming stripped 7 bases from V and 7 bases from J, with 14 bases between. Germline CDR1 is MNHNS and CDR2 is SASEGT. The CDR3 totals 14 residues. CDR3 coding DNA: TGTGCCAGCATGAGAGAACTCGGGAATTCACCCCTCCACTTT. As protein: CASMRELGNSPLHF.

The V and J genes are TRBV6-2 or TRBV6-3 and TRBJ1-1; the D is unclear. The germline V gene has CDR1 MNHEY and CDR2 SVGEGT. V was shortened by 0 bases and J by 0 bases, with 8 bases between the two germline ends. The CDR3 length is 15 residues. CDR3 bases: TGTGCCAGCAGTTACTCGGTTCGTGTGAACACTGAAGCTTTCTTT. Its translation: CASSYSVRVNTEAFF.

In this sample, this clone turned up a few times. The chain is built from TRBV6-5 and TRBJ1-1, with D unclear. This CDR3 spans 11 amino acids. Germline CDR1 MNHEY, CDR2 SVGAGI. Trimming stripped 10 bases from V and 6 bases from J, with 12 bases between. CDR3 region: CAIIRGAEAFF. As DNA, the CDR3 is TGTGCCATCATCCGTGGCGCTGAAGCTTTCTTT.

The J gene is TRBJ1-5, the V gene TRBV5-4; D is perhaps TRBD1 (6 bases). CDR1 and CDR2 from the germline V gene are SGHNT and YYREEE (reference sequence). The germline V and J ends were trimmed by 4 bases and 1 base, with 9 bases remaining between them. The CDR3 is made up of 14 amino acids. The CDR3 sequence: CASSKGGSNQPQHF. The CDR3 coding sequence is TGTGCCAGCAGCAAAGGGGGGAGCAATCAGCCCCAGCATTTT.